This passage covers 23 T cell receptor beta chains from one sample sequenced in a study of T cell repertoires in cytomegalovirus infection. TCRdb reprocessed the reads with MiXCR, giving one entry per CDR3 protein. Here the sample spans approximately 70,000 distinct CDR3 sequences, 22% being singletons. Antigen specificity for these receptors is unknown. The material sequenced was PBMCs, sequenced either directly or after in vitro stimulation (not recorded which). The source of these receptors is a human donor in good health (CMV status not recorded). Some clones in this sample may be carry-over from other donors' samples.

This clonotype occurred many times. The CDR3 protein is CASSLVSGNEQPQHF. CDR3 DNA sequence: TGTGCCAGCAGCTTAGTTTCGGGGAATGAGCAGCCCCAGCATTTT. This rearrangement joins TRBV7-2 to TRBJ1-5; D unresolved. Germline assignment: CDR1 SGHTA and CDR2 FQGNSA. CDR3 size: 15 residues. V was pared by 1 base and J by 7 bases, with 14 bases between.

The chain employs TRBV24-1 and TRBJ2-3; D is perhaps TRBD1 (6 bases). The CDR3 runs 14 residues. In germline, CDR1 is KGHDR, CDR2 SFDVKD. V was trimmed by 6 bases and J by 0 bases, leaving 9 bases between them. CDR3 sequence (DNA): TGTGCCACCAGTCCAGGGACAAGCACAGATACGCAGTATTTT. This sequence encodes CATSPGTSTDTQYF.

J is TRBJ2-7 and V is TRBV4-3, with D perhaps TRBD2 (5 bases). There are 16 residues in the CDR3. Trimming stripped 4 bases from V and 2 bases from J, with 18 bases between. The germline CDR1 and CDR2 sequences are LGHNA and YSLEER. CDR3 nucleotide sequence: TGCGCCAGCAGCCGGTCGCCCGGCAACGGGGCCTACGAGCAGTACTTC. Protein product: CASSRSPGNGAYEQYF.

A word on this clonotype: A single base separates this from a much larger clone, so it may be a read error. The gene calls are TRBV4-1 and TRBJ1-1; TRBD1 might be the D (5 bases). This CDR3 has 15 amino acids. Looked up from germline, CDR1 is MGHRA and CDR2 is YSYEKL. The chain's CDR3 is CASSPHSGHYTEAFF. The DNA for the CDR3 is TGTGCCAGCAGCCCCCACTCAGGACACTACACTGAAGCTTTCTTT.

This clonotype was picked up a small number of times. J is TRBJ2-7 and V is TRBV19, with TRBD1 matching over 11 bases. This CDR3 has 15 amino acids. Looked up from germline, CDR1 is LNHDA and CDR2 is SQIVND (reference sequence). Losses at the gene ends were 3 bases for V and 4 bases for J; bases not matched to a gene: 5. CDR3 sequence reads: CASSIGQGAGYEQYF. CDR3 DNA: TGTGCCAGTAGTATTGGACAGGGGGCAGGTTACGAGCAGTACTTC.

The chain has TRBV7-9 and TRBJ2-7; 9 positions agree with TRBD1. Germline V gene lookup returns CDR1 SEHNR and CDR2 FQNEAQ (reference sequence). J gave up 5 bases and V 4 bases, and 6 bases lay outside the gene matches. There are 14 residues in the CDR3. The CDR3 protein is CASSWDRDIDEQYV. CDR3 bases: TGTGCCAGCAGCTGGGACAGGGACATCGACGAGCAGTACGTC.

This clonotype has a handful of counts. DNA of the CDR3: TGTGCCAGCAGCAAGACCAGTGGCGAGCAGTACGTC. It translates to CASSKTSGEQYV. V is TRBV7-6 and J is TRBJ2-7; D not certain. This CDR3 has 12 residues. V lost 5 bases and J lost 6, with 11 bases in between. The germline V gene has CDR1 SGHVS and CDR2 FNYEAQ.

This clonotype was picked up many times. The chain carries TRBV7-2 and TRBJ1-5; TRBD1 matches at 7 bases. The V and J ends lost 5 bases and 7 bases, in that order; junction bases with no gene match: 11. Germline assignment: CDR1 SGHTA and CDR2 FQGNSA. The CDR3 spans 15 residues. The CDR3 region has the DNA TGTGCCAGCAGCCCTTTGAGGGGGCCGGGACAGCCCCAGCATTTT. This translates into CASSPLRGPGQPQHF.

This clonotype showed up just a few times. The rearrangement joins TRBV12-3 or TRBV12-4 to TRBJ2-7; D is unresolved. V lost 5 bases and J 0 bases, leaving 11 bases between the germline ends. CDR3 length: 14 amino acids. The CDR3 nucleotides read TGTGCCAGCAGTCCCATGGGTGGCTCCTACGAGCAGTACTTC. As protein: CASSPMGGSYEQYF.

The rearrangement uses TRBV12-3 or TRBV12-4 and TRBJ1-2; TRBD1 is a possible D gene (5 bases). CDR3 length equals 14 residues. V gave up 10 bases and J gave up 2 bases, with 17 bases separating them. The CDR3 DNA follows: TGTGCCACAGCAGCGGGGCAGGGCAACTATGGCTACACCTTC. Its translation: CATAAGQGNYGYTF.

The chain joins TRBV2 to TRBJ2-1; 10 positions agree with TRBD1. The CDR3 consists of 15 residues. Germline values: CDR1 SNHLY, CDR2 FYNNEI. Germline trimming cut 5 bases from V and 9 bases from J; bases unmatched to any gene: 10. The DNA for the CDR3 is TGTGCCAGCAGTCAGGACAGGGGGGGCTTCGGTGAGCAGTTCTTC. It is translated as CASSQDRGGFGEQFF.

This clonotype occurred a few times. The chain couples TRBV7-6 to TRBJ2-1, with 12 positions matching TRBD1. In germline, CDR1 is SGHVS, CDR2 FNYEAQ. The V segment lost 8 bases and the J segment 9 bases; nucleotides outside the gene matches: 8. The CDR3 has 14 amino acids. The CDR3 sequence is CASSGQGAGGEQFF. The CDR3 nucleotides are TGTGCCAGCTCGGGACAGGGGGCGGGTGGTGAGCAGTTCTTC.

The chain uses TRBV29-1 and TRBJ1-3, with unresolved D. The germline CDR1 and CDR2 sequences are SQVTM and ANQGSEA. V gave up 7 bases and J gave up 0 bases, with 10 bases separating them. The CDR3 runs 13 residues. The CDR3 DNA sequence: TGCAGCGCCGGAATTACCTCTGGAAACACCATATATTTT. It is translated as CSAGITSGNTIYF.

The chain links TRBV7-4 to TRBJ1-1, with 8 bases lining up with TRBD1. Germline V gene lookup returns CDR1 SGHVT and CDR2 SQSDAQ. V shed 6 bases and J 0 bases; nucleotides not matched to a gene: 9. CDR3 length: 16 amino acids. The CDR3 spells CASRKRQGTMNTEAFF. The CDR3 coding sequence is TGTGCCAGCAGAAAACGACAGGGGACTATGAACACTGAAGCTTTCTTT.

This clonotype turned up a few times. J is TRBJ2-7 and V is TRBV7-4; the D is unclear. Germline V gives CDR1 SGHVT, CDR2 SQSDAQ. Trimming took off 1 base at V and 1 base at J, with 8 bases between the two ends. The CDR3 covers 14 residues. Here the CDR3 reads CASSLDRVSYEQYF. DNA of the CDR3: TGTGCCAGCAGCTTAGACCGGGTATCCTACGAGCAGTACTTC.

This clonotype came up a few times. The chain recombines TRBV7-3 with TRBJ2-5; TRBD2 matches 7 bases. With 2 bases clipped from V and 4 bases from J, the junction kept 7 bases outside the gene matches. The length of the CDR3 is 15 residues. Per the germline V gene, CDR1 is SGHTA and CDR2 is FQGTGA. DNA for the CDR3: TGTGCCAGCAGCTTACCGAAGGGACTAAGAGAGACCCAGTACTTC. It translates to CASSLPKGLRETQYF.

The rearrangement joins TRBV11-1 to TRBJ2-1; D not certain. This CDR3 has 12 residues. Germline CDR1 reads SGHAT; CDR2 reads FQDESV (reference sequence). Trimming left V 3 bases short and J 7 bases short, with 7 bases between. The CDR3 reads CASSLSANEQFF. The CDR3 DNA sequence: TGTGCCAGCAGCTTGTCGGCGAATGAGCAGTTCTTC.

The chain links TRBV7-9 to TRBJ1-2; D is unresolved. V was trimmed by 1 base and J by 3 bases, leaving 24 bases between them. CDR3 size: 19 residues. The germline gives CDR1 SEHNR, CDR2 FQNEAQ (reference sequence). CDR3 sequence reads: CASSLDSPILDGRYYGYTF. The CDR3 DNA is TGTGCCAGCAGCTTAGACTCTCCTATCTTAGACGGAAGATACTATGGCTACACCTTC.

This clonotype was seen many times. The chain couples TRBV4-3 to TRBJ2-1; 7 bases agree with TRBD2. The CDR3 runs 18 residues. V lost 0 bases, J lost 7 bases, and 15 bases stayed unmatched. The germline CDR1 and CDR2 sequences are LGHNA and YSLEER. CDR3 DNA sequence: TGCGCCAGCAGCCAAGATCTGCAGCCGGGAGGAATTTTTAATGAGCAGTTCTTC. This gives the protein CASSQDLQPGGIFNEQFF.

This clonotype appeared a few times. The chain links TRBV27 to TRBJ2-2; unclear D gene. V lost 8 bases to trimming and J lost 1 base, with 17 bases between them. Germline values: CDR1 MNHEY, CDR2 SMNVEV (reference sequence). This CDR3 is built from 16 residues. The CDR3 DNA follows: TGTGCCAGCGCACCGGACCCACCTGGGAACACCGGGGAGCTGTTTTTT. It specifies CASAPDPPGNTGELFF.

This sequence joins TRBV6-5 and TRBJ2-5, with D perhaps assigned TRBD1 or TRBD2 (5 bases each). V lost 0 bases, J lost 1 base, and 9 bases lay in between. This CDR3 comprises 15 residues. Looked up from germline, CDR1 is MNHEY and CDR2 is SVGAGI. The CDR3 here is CASSYSGVLQETQYF. Written as DNA, the CDR3 is TGTGCCAGCAGTTACTCGGGGGTCCTCCAAGAGACCCAGTACTTC.

This chain uses TRBV5-4 with TRBJ1-4; the match to TRBD1 covers 8 bases. The CDR3 loop spans 14 amino acids. V shed 1 base and J 7 bases; nucleotides not matched to a gene: 3. Germline V gene lookup returns CDR1 SGHNT and CDR2 YYREEE (reference sequence). CDR3 nucleotide sequence: TGTGCCAGCAGCTTGCAGGGGGCGGTTGAAAAACTGTTTTTT. Translated, it gives CASSLQGAVEKLFF.

CDR3: CASSLTDGSSTDTQYF. Here the CDR3 DNA reads TGTGCCAGCAGCTTAACTGACGGCTCTAGCACAGATACGCAGTATTTT. This chain connects TRBV7-3 to TRBJ2-3; D gene uncertain. Trimming left V 0 bases short and J 0 bases short, with 10 bases between. CDR1 and CDR2 from the germline V gene are SGHTA and FQGTGA. CDR3 length: 16 amino acids. The variable domain in full, completed from reference TRBV7-3 and TRBJ2-3, reads GAGVSQTPSNKVTEKGKYVELRCDPISGHTALYWYRQSLGQGPEFLIYFQGTGAADDSGLPNDRFFAVRPEGSVSTLKIQRTERGDSAVYLCASSLTDGSSTDTQYFGPGTRLTVL.